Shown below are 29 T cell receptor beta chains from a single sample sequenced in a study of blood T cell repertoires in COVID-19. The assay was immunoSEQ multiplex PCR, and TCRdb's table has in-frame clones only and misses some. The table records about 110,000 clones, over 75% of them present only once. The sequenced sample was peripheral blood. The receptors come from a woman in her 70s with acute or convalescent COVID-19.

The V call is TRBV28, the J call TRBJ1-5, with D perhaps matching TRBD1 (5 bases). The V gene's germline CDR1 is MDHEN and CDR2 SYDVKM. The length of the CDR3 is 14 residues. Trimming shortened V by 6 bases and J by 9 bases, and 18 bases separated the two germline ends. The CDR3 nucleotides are TGTGCCAGCAGCATGGGTCCTGGGGCGCGGCCCCAGCATTTT. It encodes CASSMGPGARPQHF.

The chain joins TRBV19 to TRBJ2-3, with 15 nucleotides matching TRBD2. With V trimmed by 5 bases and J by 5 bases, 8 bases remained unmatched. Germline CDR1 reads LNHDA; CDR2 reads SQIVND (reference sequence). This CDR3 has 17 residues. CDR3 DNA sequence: TGTGCCAGTAGTTTGCACTGGACTAGCGGGAGGGGAGATACGCAGTATTTT. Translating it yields CASSLHWTSGRGDTQYF.

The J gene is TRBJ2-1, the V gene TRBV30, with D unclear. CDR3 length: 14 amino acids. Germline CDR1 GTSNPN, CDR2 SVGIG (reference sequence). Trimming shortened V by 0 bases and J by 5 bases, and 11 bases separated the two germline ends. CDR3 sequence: CAWSVRPTDNEQFF. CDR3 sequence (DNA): TGTGCCTGGAGTGTAAGACCGACTGACAATGAGCAGTTCTTC.

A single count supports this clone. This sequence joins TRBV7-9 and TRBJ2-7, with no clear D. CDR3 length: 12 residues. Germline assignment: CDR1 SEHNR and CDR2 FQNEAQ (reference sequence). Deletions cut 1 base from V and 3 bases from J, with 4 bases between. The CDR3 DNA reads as TGTGCCAGCAGCTTAGGAGTCTACGAGCAGTACTTC. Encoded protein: CASSLGVYEQYF.

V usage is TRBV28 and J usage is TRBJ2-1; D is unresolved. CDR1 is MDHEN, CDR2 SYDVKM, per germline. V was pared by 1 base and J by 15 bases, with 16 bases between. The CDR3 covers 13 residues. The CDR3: CASSLYSGEDGFF. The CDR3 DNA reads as TGTGCCAGCAGTTTATATTCTGGAGAGGATGGGTTCTTC.

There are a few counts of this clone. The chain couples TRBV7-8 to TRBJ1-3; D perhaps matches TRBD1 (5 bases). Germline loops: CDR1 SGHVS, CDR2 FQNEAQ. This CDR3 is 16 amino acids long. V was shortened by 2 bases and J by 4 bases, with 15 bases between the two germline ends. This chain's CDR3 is CASSLRLGVGGNTIYF. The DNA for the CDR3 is TGTGCCAGCAGCTTACGGTTAGGGGTTGGCGGAAACACCATATATTTT.

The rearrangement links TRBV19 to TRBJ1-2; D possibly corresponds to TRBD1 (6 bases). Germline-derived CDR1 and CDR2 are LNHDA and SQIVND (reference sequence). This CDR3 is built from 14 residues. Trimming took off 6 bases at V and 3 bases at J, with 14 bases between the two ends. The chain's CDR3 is CASRYTGLDYGYTF. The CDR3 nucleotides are TGTGCCAGTAGGTACACAGGGTTGGACTATGGCTACACCTTC.

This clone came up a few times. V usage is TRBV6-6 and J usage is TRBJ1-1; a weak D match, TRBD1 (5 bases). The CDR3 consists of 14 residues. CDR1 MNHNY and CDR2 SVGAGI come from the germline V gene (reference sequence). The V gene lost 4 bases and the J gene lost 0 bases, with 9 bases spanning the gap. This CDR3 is CASSLGVLNTEAFF. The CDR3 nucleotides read TGTGCCAGCAGTTTAGGGGTATTGAACACTGAAGCTTTCTTT.

Here the CDR3 DNA reads TGTGCCAGCAGCCCCCGGACAGGAGGTACCCAAGAGACCCAGTACTTC. It codes for CASSPRTGGTQETQYF. This chain links TRBV14 with TRBJ2-5; 7 positions match TRBD1. Germline V lookup: CDR1 SGHDN, CDR2 FVKESK. The V segment lost 4 bases and the J segment 1 base; nucleotides outside the gene matches: 9. The CDR3 runs 16 residues.

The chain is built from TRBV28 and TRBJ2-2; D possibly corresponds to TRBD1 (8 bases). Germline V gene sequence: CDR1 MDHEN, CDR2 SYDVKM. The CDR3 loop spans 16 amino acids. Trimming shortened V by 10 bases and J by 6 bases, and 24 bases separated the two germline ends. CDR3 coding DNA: TGTGCCACGATCCCCAGCGGGACAGGAGAATCCGGGGAGCTGTTTTTT. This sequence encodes CATIPSGTGESGELFF.

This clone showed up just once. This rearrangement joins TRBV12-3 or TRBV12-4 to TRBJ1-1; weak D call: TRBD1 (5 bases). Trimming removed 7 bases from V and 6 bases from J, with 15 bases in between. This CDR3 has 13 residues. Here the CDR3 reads CASITYGGAEAFF. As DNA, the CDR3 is TGTGCCAGCATTACTTACGGGGGGGCTGAAGCTTTCTTT.

The CDR3 nucleotides are TGCGCCAGCACCGAGAGTGGACAGGGGGTACCTGAAGCTTTCTTT. As protein: CASTESGQGVPEAFF. The chain combines TRBV4-1 with TRBJ1-1; TRBD1 agrees at 10 bases. The V gene end was trimmed by 7 bases and the J gene end by 6 bases; junction bases not matched to a gene: 11. Germline assignment: CDR1 MGHRA and CDR2 YSYEKL. The CDR3 runs 15 residues.

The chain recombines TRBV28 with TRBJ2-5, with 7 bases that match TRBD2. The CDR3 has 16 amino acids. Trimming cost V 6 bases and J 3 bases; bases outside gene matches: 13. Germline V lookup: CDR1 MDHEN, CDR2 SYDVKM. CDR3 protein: CASSRNDWRGKETQYF. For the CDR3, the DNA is TGTGCCAGCAGCCGAAACGACTGGCGGGGGAAAGAGACCCAGTACTTC.

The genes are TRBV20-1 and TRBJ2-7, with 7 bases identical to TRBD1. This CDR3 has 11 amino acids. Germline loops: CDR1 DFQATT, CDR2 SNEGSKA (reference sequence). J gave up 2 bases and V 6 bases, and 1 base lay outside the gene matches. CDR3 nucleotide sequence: TGCAGTGCCGGGACAGCCTACGAGCAGTACTTC. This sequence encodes CSAGTAYEQYF.

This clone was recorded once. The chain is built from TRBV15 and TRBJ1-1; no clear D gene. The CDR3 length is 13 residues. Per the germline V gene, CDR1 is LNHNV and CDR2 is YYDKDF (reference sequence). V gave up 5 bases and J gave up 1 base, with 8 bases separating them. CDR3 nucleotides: TGTGCCACCAGCGTGGGCCCGAACACTGAAGCTTTCTTT. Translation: CATSVGPNTEAFF.

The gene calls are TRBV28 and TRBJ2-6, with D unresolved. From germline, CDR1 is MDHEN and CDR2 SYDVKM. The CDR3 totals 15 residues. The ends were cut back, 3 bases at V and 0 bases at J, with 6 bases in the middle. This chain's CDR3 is CASSLAGSGANVLTF. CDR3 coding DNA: TGTGCCAGCAGTTTGGCTGGCTCTGGGGCCAACGTCCTGACTTTC. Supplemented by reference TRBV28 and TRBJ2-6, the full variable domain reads DVKVTQSSRYLVKRTGEKVFLECVQDMDHENMFWYRQDPGLGLRLIYFSYDVKMKEKGDIPEGYSVSREKKERFSLILESASTNQTSMYLCASSLAGSGANVLTFGAGSRLTVL.

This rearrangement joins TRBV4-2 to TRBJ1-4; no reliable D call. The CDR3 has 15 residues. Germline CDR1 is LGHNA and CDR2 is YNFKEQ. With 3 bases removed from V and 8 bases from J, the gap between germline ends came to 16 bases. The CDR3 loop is CASSQLSSGREKLFF. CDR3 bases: TGTGCCAGCAGCCAGTTAAGTTCCGGTCGGGAAAAACTGTTTTTT.

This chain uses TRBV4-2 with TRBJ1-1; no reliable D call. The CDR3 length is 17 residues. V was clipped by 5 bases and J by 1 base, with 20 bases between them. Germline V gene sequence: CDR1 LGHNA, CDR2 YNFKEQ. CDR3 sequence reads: CASSGLEGSDRNTEAFF. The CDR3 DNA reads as TGTGCCAGCAGCGGTTTGGAGGGTAGTGACCGGAACACTGAAGCTTTCTTT.

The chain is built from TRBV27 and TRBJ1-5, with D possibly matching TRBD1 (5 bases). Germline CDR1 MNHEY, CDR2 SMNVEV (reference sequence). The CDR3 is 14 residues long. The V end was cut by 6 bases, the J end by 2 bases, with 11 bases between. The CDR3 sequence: CASSQGWGNQPQHF. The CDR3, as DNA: TGTGCCAGCAGCCAGGGCTGGGGCAATCAGCCCCAGCATTTT.

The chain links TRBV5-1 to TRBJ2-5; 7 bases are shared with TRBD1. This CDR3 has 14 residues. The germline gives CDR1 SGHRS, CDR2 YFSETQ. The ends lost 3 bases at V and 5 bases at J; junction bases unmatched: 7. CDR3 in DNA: TGCGCCAGCAGCTCGGGACAGCAATCGGAGACCCAGTACTTC. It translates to CASSSGQQSETQYF.

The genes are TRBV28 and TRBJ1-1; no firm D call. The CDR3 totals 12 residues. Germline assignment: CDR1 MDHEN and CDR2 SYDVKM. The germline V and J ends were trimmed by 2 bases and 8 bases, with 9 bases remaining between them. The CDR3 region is CASSLMRREAFF. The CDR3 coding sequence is TGTGCCAGCAGTTTAATGAGGAGGGAAGCTTTCTTT.

Here the CDR3 reads CASSSRTGPYEQYF. CDR3 bases: TGTGCCAGCAGTTCAAGGACAGGACCCTACGAGCAGTACTTC. The chain uses TRBV27 and TRBJ2-7; 7 bases align to TRBD1. Germline V CDR1 and CDR2: MNHEY, SMNVEV (reference sequence). The V segment lost 4 bases and the J segment 2 bases; nucleotides outside the gene matches: 5. The length of the CDR3 is 14 residues.

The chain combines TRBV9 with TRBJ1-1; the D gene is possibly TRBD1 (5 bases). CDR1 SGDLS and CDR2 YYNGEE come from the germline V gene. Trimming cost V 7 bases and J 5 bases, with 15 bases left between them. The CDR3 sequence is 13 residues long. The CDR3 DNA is TGTGCCAGCGGGAGAGGGACTTTAACTGAAGCTTTCTTT. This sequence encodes CASGRGTLTEAFF.

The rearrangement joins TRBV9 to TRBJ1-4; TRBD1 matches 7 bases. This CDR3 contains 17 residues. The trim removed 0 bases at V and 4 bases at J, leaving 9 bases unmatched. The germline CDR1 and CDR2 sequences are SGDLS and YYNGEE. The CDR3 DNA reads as TGTGCCAGCAGCGTAGACTTCCGGACAGGTCGTAATGAAAAACTGTTTTTT. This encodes CASSVDFRTGRNEKLFF.

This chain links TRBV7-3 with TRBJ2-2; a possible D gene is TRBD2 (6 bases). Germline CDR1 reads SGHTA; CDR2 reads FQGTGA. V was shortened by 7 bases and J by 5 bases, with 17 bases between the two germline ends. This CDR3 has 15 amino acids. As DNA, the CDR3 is TGTGCCAGCACCCTTGGGCCGGGAGAGACCGGGGAGCTGTTTTTT. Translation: CASTLGPGETGELFF.

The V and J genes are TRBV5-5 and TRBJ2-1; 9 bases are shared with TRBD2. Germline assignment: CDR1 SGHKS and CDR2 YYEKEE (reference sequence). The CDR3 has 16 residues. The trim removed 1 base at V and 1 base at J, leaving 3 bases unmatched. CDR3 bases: TGTGCCAGCAGCTTGACAGCGGGGGGTTCCTACAATGAGCAGTTCTTC. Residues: CASSLTAGGSYNEQFF.

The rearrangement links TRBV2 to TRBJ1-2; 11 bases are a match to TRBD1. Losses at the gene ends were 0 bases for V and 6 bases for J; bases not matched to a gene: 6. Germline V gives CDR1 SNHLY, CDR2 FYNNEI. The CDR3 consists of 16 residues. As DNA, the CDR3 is TGTGCCAGCAGTGAAGCCCGGACAGGGGGCGCGGATGGCTACACCTTC. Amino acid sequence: CASSEARTGGADGYTF. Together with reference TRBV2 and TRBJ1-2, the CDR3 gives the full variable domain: EPEVTQTPSHQVTQMGQEVILRCVPISNHLYFYWYRQILGQKVEFLVSFYNNEISEKSEIFDDQFSVERPDGSNFTLKIRSTKLEDSAMYFCASSEARTGGADGYTFGSGTRLTVV.

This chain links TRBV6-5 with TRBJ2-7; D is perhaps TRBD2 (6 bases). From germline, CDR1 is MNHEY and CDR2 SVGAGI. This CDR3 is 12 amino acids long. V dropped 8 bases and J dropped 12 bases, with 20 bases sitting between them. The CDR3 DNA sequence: TGTGCCAGCTGGGGGGAAGACAGCGCGGGGTACGTC. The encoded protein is CASWGEDSAGYV.

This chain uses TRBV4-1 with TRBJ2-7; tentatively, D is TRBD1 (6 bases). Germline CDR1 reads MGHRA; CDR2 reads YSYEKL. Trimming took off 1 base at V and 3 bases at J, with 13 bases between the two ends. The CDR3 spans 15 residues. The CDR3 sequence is CASSQVQGPRYEQYF. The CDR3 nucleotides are TGCGCCAGCAGCCAAGTGCAGGGGCCTCGCTACGAGCAGTACTTC.